These 9 T cell receptor beta chains share one sample of origin, sequenced in a study of T cells in Graves' hyperthyroidism and ophthalmopathy. Template material for amplifying TCR beta CDR3 regions consisted of RNA transcripts. The TCR CDR3 first-round RT-PCR relied on the HTBI primer set. TCRdb re-called the multiplex PCR reads through MiXCR, storing one row per CDR3 protein. The repertoire consists of roughly 740,000 distinct CDR3 sequences, with about 15% occurring once and the leading ten covering under 8.5%. The material sequenced was blood. These receptors were taken from a man aged 18 to 29 with Graves' hyperthyroidism.

This clonotype was found many times. The J gene is TRBJ2-1, the V gene TRBV2; TRBD2 matches at 12 bases. This CDR3 has 15 residues. With 6 bases clipped from V and 9 bases from J, the junction kept 9 bases outside the gene matches. CDR1 and CDR2 (germline): SNHLY, FYNNEI. DNA for the CDR3: TGTGCCAGCAGCGCCCTAGCGGGAGGGCCGGGTGAGCAGTTCTTC. Amino acids: CASSALAGGPGEQFF.

The chain joins TRBV12-3 or TRBV12-4 to TRBJ2-5; the match to TRBD2 covers 9 bases. Losses at the gene ends were 3 bases for V and 2 bases for J; bases not matched to a gene: 4. CDR3 size: 15 residues. CDR3 region: CASSFVAGVQETQYF. DNA for the CDR3: TGTGCCAGCAGTTTTGTAGCGGGGGTACAAGAGACCCAGTACTTC.

The chain joins TRBV9 to TRBJ2-6; 12 bases are shared with TRBD2. CDR1 is SGDLS, CDR2 YYNGEE, per germline. The CDR3 is 18 residues long. V shed 0 bases and J 2 bases; nucleotides not matched to a gene: 3. The CDR3 nucleotides read TGTGCCAGCAGCGTAGCTAGCGGGAGGGCCCCTGGGGCCAACGTCCTGACTTTC. Its translation: CASSVASGRAPGANVLTF.

Many counts were recorded for this clonotype. V and J are TRBV10-3 and TRBJ2-1, with 12 bases identical to TRBD2. Looked up from germline, CDR1 is ENHRY and CDR2 is SYGVKD. Trimming took 3 bases from V and 7 from J; bases not matched to a gene: 4. This CDR3 spans 15 amino acids. The CDR3 DNA reads as TGTGCCATCAGTGAACCTGGACTAGCGGGGAATGAGCAGTTCTTC. Residues: CAISEPGLAGNEQFF.

This clonotype was recorded a few times. This chain links TRBV27 with TRBJ2-1, with D perhaps being TRBD1 or TRBD2 (6 bases each). V shed 2 bases and J shed 13 bases, with 21 bases lying between them. Germline-derived CDR1 and CDR2 are MNHEY and SMNVEV (reference sequence). CDR3 length equals 15 residues. CDR3 sequence (DNA): TGTGCCAGCAGTTTAACAAGGGGAGGACAGTCGGGACAGTTCTTC. It translates to CASSLTRGGQSGQFF.

This clonotype was observed at least ten times. The chain employs TRBV20-1 and TRBJ2-7; D gene uncertain. Germline lookup yields CDR1 DFQATT and CDR2 SNEGSKA (reference sequence). V was clipped by 0 bases and J by 2 bases, with 5 bases between them. The CDR3 consists of 12 residues. The chain's CDR3 is CSARDGPYEQYF. CDR3 DNA: TGCAGTGCTAGAGATGGGCCCTACGAGCAGTACTTC.

This clonotype has only a few counts. The chain has TRBV27 and TRBJ2-1; 8 bases are shared with TRBD2. This CDR3 contains 15 residues. Per germline, CDR1 MNHEY and CDR2 SMNVEV (reference sequence). V was pared by 2 bases and J by 2 bases, with 2 bases of the junction left unmatched. CDR3 sequence: CASSLNGRAYNEQFF. The CDR3 DNA sequence: TGTGCCAGCAGTTTAAACGGGAGGGCCTACAATGAGCAGTTCTTC.

The J gene is TRBJ2-1, the V gene TRBV14; 15 positions agree with TRBD2. V lost 2 bases to trimming and J lost 4 bases; unmatched junction nucleotides: 6. This CDR3 has 18 residues. Per the germline V gene, CDR1 is SGHDN and CDR2 is FVKESK. Written as DNA, the CDR3 is TGTGCCAGCAGCCAAAGCCGGACTAGCGGGAGGGTATACAATGAGCAGTTCTTC. Translating gives CASSQSRTSGRVYNEQFF.

As concerns this clonotype: Sequence at one end of the junction differs from germline and may be a read error. The chain couples TRBV6-1 to TRBJ2-2; D remains unclear. The V gene's germline CDR1 is MNHNS and CDR2 SASEGT. The CDR3 spans 14 residues. The DNA of the CDR3 is TGTGCCAGCATTGAAGGAACGAACACCGGGGAGCTGTTTTTT. Its protein is CASIEGTNTGELFF.